The rows below give T cell receptor beta chains drawn from one sample of a study of cytomegalovirus exposure and HLA in healthy donors. Libraries were prepared by immunoSEQ multiplex PCR; TCRdb keeps only in-frame clonotypes and omits some of them. The data contain 150,000 to 200,000 clones, around 85% of them seen just once; the ten biggest clones take up roughly 5.7%. The sample taken for sequencing was PBMCs. Source of these receptors: a woman aged 25-40 years in good health and CMV-seronegative. Each CDR3 is given with its conserved first and last residue. D genes are given only for firm matches. Where a row states a size, it is once, few, many or the class of an expanded clone; other rows omit it.

v_gene	abundance	j_gene	d_gene	CDR3nt	CDR3aa
TRBV2	few	TRBJ2-5	NA	TGTGCCAGCAGTGTGAGCGGGCGACTCCAAGAGACCCAGTACTTC	CASSVSGRLQETQYF
TRBV5-1	NA	TRBJ1-3	NA	TGCGCCAGCAGCCTGGGGGAAGCTGGAAACACCATATATTTT	CASSLGEAGNTIYF
TRBV5-4	NA	TRBJ2-7	NA	TGTGCCAGCAGCCCAGACAGCTCCTACGAGCAGTACTTC	CASSPDSSYEQYF
TRBV7-8	NA	TRBJ2-5	NA	TGTGCCAGCAGCTTCAGGAGCCTCGGGGGGACCCAGTACTTC	CASSFRSLGGTQYF
TRBV27	NA	TRBJ1-4	NA	TGTGCCAGCAGTTTTAACAGGGCCGCAACTAATGAAAAACTGTTTTTT	CASSFNRAATNEKLFF
TRBV19	once	TRBJ1-1	NA	TGTGCCAGTAGTATGAGGGGGAATTACGCTTTCTTT	CASSMRGNYAFF
TRBV7-2	NA	TRBJ2-7	TRBD1	TGTGCCAGCAGCTTTACGACAGGGAGCTCCTACGAGCAGTACTTC	CASSFTTGSSYEQYF
TRBV6-5	NA	TRBJ1-1	NA	TGTGCCAGCAGTTACTCGGGATCGTTGGGCACTGAAGCTTTCTTT	CASSYSGSLGTEAFF
TRBV14	NA	TRBJ2-7	TRBD1	TGTGCCAGCAGCTTAATATCCGGGACAGGGGTCCACGAGCAGTACTTC	CASSLISGTGVHEQYF
TRBV28	once	TRBJ2-7	TRBD2	TGTGCCACCTCGGGAGGACCCTACGAGCAGTACTTC	CATSGGPYEQYF